Listed below are T cell receptor beta chains from one sample, sequenced in a study of cytomegalovirus exposure and HLA in healthy donors. Using immunoSEQ multiplex PCR, the repertoire was profiled, and TCRdb retains in-frame clones only, with some absent. The sample yields roughly 190,000 clones, around three quarters seen once. The sequenced material came from PBMCs. The receptors originated from a woman aged 30 to 39 in good health and CMV-seronegative. The CDR3 runs from the conserved cysteine through the conserved F or W. Each record gives: CDR3 DNA, CDR3 protein, J gene, clone size, D gene, V gene. A D gene is named only where the DNA matches it firmly. Size is omitted from some rows. Given values are once, few, many or a class for expanded clones.

TGCGCCCCAGAAAGGGTGGGACAGGGGTTGAAGCCCCAGCATTTT	CAPERVGQGLKPQHF	TRBJ1-5	NA	TRBD1	TRBV10-1
TGCGCCAGCAGCCCTAGACAGGGTACACCGGAGGGCTACACCTTC	CASSPRQGTPEGYTF	TRBJ1-2	few	TRBD1	TRBV4-1
TGTGCCAGCAGCCCCCGAGCGGGAGGGAGCTACGAGCAGTACTTC	CASSPRAGGSYEQYF	TRBJ2-7	NA	TRBD2	TRBV7-2
TGTGCCAGCAGTGCACAGGGGGCGCTTCCTAGCAATCAGCCCCAGCATTTT	CASSAQGALPSNQPQHF	TRBJ1-5	NA	TRBD1	TRBV5-6
TGCGCCAGCGCCCCGGGGGGACTTAACTATGGCTACACCTTC	CASAPGGLNYGYTF	TRBJ1-2	NA	NA	TRBV5-1
TGCGCCAGCAGCCAAACTAGCTATAACAATGAGCAGTTCTTC	CASSQTSYNNEQFF	TRBJ2-1	NA	NA	TRBV4-3
TGTGCCAGCATGGAAGGACACGGAACCTACGAGCAGTACTTC	CASMEGHGTYEQYF	TRBJ2-7	NA	NA	TRBV2
TGTGCCAGCAGCTTTAGTGGAGGATCGGCCGAGCAGTTCTTC	CASSFSGGSAEQFF	TRBJ2-1	NA	NA	TRBV7-3
TGCAGCGTTTTGGGGCAGAGCGAAAAACTGTTTTTT	CSVLGQSEKLFF	TRBJ1-4	NA	NA	TRBV29-1
TGTGCCAGCAGCTTAAAGACATACCTGTCCTACGAGCAGTACTTC	CASSLKTYLSYEQYF	TRBJ2-7	few	NA	TRBV13
TGTGCCAGCAGCTTAGGGGACAGGGGGCACCGCGAGCAGTACTTC	CASSLGDRGHREQYF	TRBJ2-7	NA	TRBD1	TRBV5-4
TGTGCCAGCAGTCTCCCCAGCGCAGGGGAGCTGTTTTTT	CASSLPSAGELFF	TRBJ2-2	NA	NA	TRBV6-5
TGTGCCAGCAGCATAAGTAGCGGGTACCCCTACGAGCAGTACTTC	CASSISSGYPYEQYF	TRBJ2-7	NA	TRBD2	TRBV7-9
TGTGCCAGCAGCTTTCTCAGACTAGCGGGGTCCTACGAGCAGTACTTC	CASSFLRLAGSYEQYF	TRBJ2-7	NA	TRBD2	TRBV13
TGTGCCAGCAGCTTAGGGGCCCAGGAGAACACTGAAGCTTTCTTT	CASSLGAQENTEAFF	TRBJ1-1	NA	NA	TRBV11-2
TGTGCCGCCGGGGAGGCGAACTACAATGAGCAGTTCTTC	CAAGEANYNEQFF	TRBJ2-1	NA	NA	TRBV10-3
TGTGCCAGCAGCTACGCTGACAGGTTCGTCCAAAACATTCAGTACTTC	CASSYADRFVQNIQYF	TRBJ2-4	NA	NA	TRBV5-6
TGTGCCAGCAGTCAACAGGGGACGAACACCGGGGAGCTGTTTTTT	CASSQQGTNTGELFF	TRBJ2-2	NA	TRBD1	TRBV2
TGTGCCATCAGTGGAACCGGGACAGGGGAAGACAATTCACCCCTCCACTTT	CAISGTGTGEDNSPLHF	TRBJ1-6	NA	TRBD1	TRBV10-3
TGTGCCAGCAGTGATTCCCGCCGGGCGACTAACAATGAGCAGTTCTTC	CASSDSRRATNNEQFF	TRBJ2-1	NA	NA	TRBV2
TGCGCCAGCAGATCTAGCGGGGGGGCGGGTTACAATGAGCAGTTCTTC	CASRSSGGAGYNEQFF	TRBJ2-1	NA	TRBD2	TRBV5-1
TGTGCCAGCAGCCAAGAATGGGACAGCCGTGAGCAGTTCTTC	CASSQEWDSREQFF	TRBJ2-1	NA	TRBD1	TRBV4-2
TGTGCCAGCAGCTTAAGATGGCAGGGAAAAAACATTCAGTACTTC	CASSLRWQGKNIQYF	TRBJ2-4	NA	NA	TRBV7-8
TGTGCCTGGACTAGCGGGAGGGCTAGCTCCTACAATGAGCAGTTCTTC	CAWTSGRASSYNEQFF	TRBJ2-1	once	TRBD2	TRBV30
TGTGCCAGCAACCTAGCGGGGCCAACAGATACGCAGTATTTT	CASNLAGPTDTQYF	TRBJ2-3	NA	TRBD2	TRBV2
TGTGCCACCAGCAGCGAACAGGGTTTATCATTCCAGCCCCAGCATTTT	CATSSEQGLSFQPQHF	TRBJ1-5	NA	NA	TRBV15
TGTGCCAGCAGCCAAACGAGGAACAATGAAAAACTGTTTTTT	CASSQTRNNEKLFF	TRBJ1-4	few	NA	TRBV14
TGCGCCAGCAGCTTCGGACAGGGGACCTATGGCTACACCTTC	CASSFGQGTYGYTF	TRBJ1-2	NA	TRBD1	TRBV5-1
TGTGCCAGCAGCTTTCTGCTCCCCCCGGGGGTCGGGTTTCCCGAAGCTTTCTTT	CASSFLLPPGVGFPEAFF	TRBJ1-1	NA	NA	TRBV7-9
TGTGCCAGCAGCTTAAGGGGACTAGCGGGGGGGAGCACAGATACGCAGTATTTT	CASSLRGLAGGSTDTQYF	TRBJ2-3	few	TRBD2	TRBV7-2
TGTGCCATCAGTGATCAGAACACTGAAGCTTTCTTT	CAISDQNTEAFF	TRBJ1-1	NA	NA	TRBV10-3
TGCGCCAGCTCCCGCGGGGGGAACCCTCGAAGAGACACTGAAGCTTTCTTT	CASSRGGNPRRDTEAFF	TRBJ1-1	NA	NA	TRBV5-1
TGCGCCAGCAGCTTGTACCCGGGACAGGGTAGTAGCCCAGAGCAGTTCTTC	CASSLYPGQGSSPEQFF	TRBJ2-1	NA	TRBD1	TRBV5-1
TGTGCCAGCAGCGCGACAGTGAACACTGAAGCTTTCTTT	CASSATVNTEAFF	TRBJ1-1	NA	NA	TRBV2
TGTGCCAGCAGCCTGGACAGGGGGCTCGGTAGCGAAAAACTGTTTTTT	CASSLDRGLGSEKLFF	TRBJ1-4	NA	TRBD1	TRBV5-8
TGTGCCAGCGGGCAGGGGAACACCGGGGAGCTGTTTTTT	CASGQGNTGELFF	TRBJ2-2	NA	NA	TRBV28
TGCGCCAGCAGCCAAGTTATGACACCAGCTGAAGCTTTCTTT	CASSQVMTPAEAFF	TRBJ1-1	once	NA	TRBV4-1